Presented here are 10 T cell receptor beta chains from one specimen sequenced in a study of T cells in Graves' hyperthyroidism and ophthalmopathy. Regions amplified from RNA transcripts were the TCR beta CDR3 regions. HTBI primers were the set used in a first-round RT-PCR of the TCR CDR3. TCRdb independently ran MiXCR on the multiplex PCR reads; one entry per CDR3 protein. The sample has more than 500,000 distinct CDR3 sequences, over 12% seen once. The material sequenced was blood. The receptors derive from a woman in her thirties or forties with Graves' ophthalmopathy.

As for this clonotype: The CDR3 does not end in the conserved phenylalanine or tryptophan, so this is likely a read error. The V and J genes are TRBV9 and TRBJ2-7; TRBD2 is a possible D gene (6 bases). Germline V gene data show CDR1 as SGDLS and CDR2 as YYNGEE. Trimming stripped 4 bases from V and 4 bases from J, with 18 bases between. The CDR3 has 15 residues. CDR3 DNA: TGTGCCAGCAGCTCGGGGGAGCAGGGACGGTACGAGCAGTACTCC. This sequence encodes CASSSGEQGRYEQYS.

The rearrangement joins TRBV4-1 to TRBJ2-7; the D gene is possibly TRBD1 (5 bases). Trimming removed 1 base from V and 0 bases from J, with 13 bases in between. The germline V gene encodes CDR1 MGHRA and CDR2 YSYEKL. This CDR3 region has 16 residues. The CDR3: CASSQALTEFSYEQYF. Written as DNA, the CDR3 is TGCGCCAGCAGCCAAGCCCTGACAGAATTCTCCTACGAGCAGTACTTC.

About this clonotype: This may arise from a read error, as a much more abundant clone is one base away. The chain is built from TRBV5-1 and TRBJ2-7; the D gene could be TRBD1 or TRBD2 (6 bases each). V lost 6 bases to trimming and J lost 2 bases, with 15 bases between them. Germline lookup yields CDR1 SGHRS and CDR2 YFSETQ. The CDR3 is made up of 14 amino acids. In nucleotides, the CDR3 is TGCGCCAGCAAAGGGGACTGGGGGCCCTACGAGCAGTACTTC. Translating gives CASKGDWGPYEQYF.

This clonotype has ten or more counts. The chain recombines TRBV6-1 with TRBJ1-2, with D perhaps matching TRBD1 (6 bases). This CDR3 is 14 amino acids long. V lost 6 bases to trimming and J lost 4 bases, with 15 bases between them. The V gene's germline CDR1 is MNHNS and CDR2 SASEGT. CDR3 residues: CASSSPRDTYGYTF. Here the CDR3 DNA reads TGTGCCAGCAGCTCTCCCCGGGACACCTATGGCTACACCTTC.

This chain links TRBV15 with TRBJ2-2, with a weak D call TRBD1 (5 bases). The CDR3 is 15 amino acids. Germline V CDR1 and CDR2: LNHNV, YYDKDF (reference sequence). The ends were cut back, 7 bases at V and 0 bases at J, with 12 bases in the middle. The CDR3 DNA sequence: TGTGCCACCACCTTAGGGGATTCGAACACCGGGGAGCTGTTTTTT. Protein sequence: CATTLGDSNTGELFF.

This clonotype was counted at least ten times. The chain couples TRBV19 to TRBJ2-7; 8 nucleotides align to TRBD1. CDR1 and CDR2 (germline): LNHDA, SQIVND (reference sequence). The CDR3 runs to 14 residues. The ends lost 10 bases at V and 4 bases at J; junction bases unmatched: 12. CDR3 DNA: TGTGCCACCGGGGACGGGACAGGTATTTACGAGCAGTACTTC. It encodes CATGDGTGIYEQYF.

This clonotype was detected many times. The CDR3 region is CASSRLGGRSVANTGELFF. CDR3 sequence (DNA): TGTGCCAGCAGCCGCTTAGGGGGGCGTAGCGTCGCGAACACCGGGGAGCTGTTTTTT. This sequence joins TRBV7-2 and TRBJ2-2, with D possibly called TRBD1 or TRBD2 (6 bases each). The V gene lost 5 bases and the J gene lost 0 bases, with 22 bases spanning the gap. Germline-derived CDR1 and CDR2 are SGHTA and FQGNSA. The CDR3 extends over 19 amino acids.

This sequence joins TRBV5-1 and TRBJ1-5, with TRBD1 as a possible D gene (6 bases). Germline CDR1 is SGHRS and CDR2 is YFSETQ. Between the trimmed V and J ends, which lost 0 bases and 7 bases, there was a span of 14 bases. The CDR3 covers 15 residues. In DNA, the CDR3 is TGCGCCAGCAGCTTGGAGTCGGGGGCTGGGCAGCCCCAGCATTTT. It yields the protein CASSLESGAGQPQHF.

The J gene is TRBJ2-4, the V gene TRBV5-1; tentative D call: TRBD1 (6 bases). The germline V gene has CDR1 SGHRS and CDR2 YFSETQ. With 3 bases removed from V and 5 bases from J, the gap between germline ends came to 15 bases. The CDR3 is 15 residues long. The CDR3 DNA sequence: TGCGCCAGCAGCTCTCAGGGGTTTACCGAAAACATTCAGTACTTC. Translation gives CASSSQGFTENIQYF.

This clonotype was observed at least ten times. Here the CDR3 DNA reads TGTGCCGGGGGGGGTCTCACCGGGGAGCTGTTTTTT. Its protein product is CAGGGLTGELFF. The genes are TRBV6-1 and TRBJ2-2; TRBD2 matches at 7 bases. V was clipped by 11 bases and J by 4 bases; unmatched bases: 4. The CDR3 is 12 residues long. Germline V CDR1 and CDR2: MNHNS, SASEGT.